The source of this TCR beta chain is a study of PD-L1 blockade in urothelial cancer. The V segment lost 5 bases and the J segment 0 bases; nucleotides outside the gene matches: 12. This CDR3 comprises 17 residues. Per the germline V gene, CDR1 is SEHNR and CDR2 is FQNEAQ (reference sequence). Sequenced by immunoSEQ multiplex PCR; TCRdb stores in-frame clones only, minus some. The sample includes 66,000 or so clones, more than 70% seen only once; the top ten take roughly 12%. The time point here: peripheral blood 6 weeks after treatment start. Sample: PBMCs, taken around atezolizumab (anti-PD-L1) treatment. The chain combines TRBV7-9 with TRBJ1-2, with 7 bases lining up with TRBD1. The TCR sequence derives from a man between 60 and 70 years old with urothelial cancer. CDR3 DNA sequence: TGTGCCAGCAGCCCTACGTCGGGGCAGGGGGCTAACTATGGCTACACCTTC. Translation: CASSPTSGQGANYGYTF.